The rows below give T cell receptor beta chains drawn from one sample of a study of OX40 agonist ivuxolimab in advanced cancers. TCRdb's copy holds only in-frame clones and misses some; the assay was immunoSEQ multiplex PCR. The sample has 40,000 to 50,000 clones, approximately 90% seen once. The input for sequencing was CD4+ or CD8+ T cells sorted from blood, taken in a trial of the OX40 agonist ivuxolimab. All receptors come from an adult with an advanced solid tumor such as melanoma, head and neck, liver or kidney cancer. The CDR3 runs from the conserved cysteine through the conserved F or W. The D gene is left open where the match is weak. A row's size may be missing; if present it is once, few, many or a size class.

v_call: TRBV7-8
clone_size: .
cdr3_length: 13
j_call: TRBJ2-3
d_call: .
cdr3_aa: CASSLVDRDTQYF
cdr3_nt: TGTGCCAGCAGCTTGGTGGACCGGGATACGCAGTATTTT

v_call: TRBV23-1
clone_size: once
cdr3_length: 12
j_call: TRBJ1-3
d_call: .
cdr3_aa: CASSQLSDTIYF
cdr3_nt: TGCGCCAGCAGTCAACTGTCTGACACCATATATTTT

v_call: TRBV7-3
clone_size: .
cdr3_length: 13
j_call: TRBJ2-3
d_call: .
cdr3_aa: CASSYTRGDTQYF
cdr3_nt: TGTGCCAGCAGCTACACAAGGGGGGATACGCAGTATTTT

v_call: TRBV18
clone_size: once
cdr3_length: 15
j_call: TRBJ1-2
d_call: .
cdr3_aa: CASSIDSAPKWGYTF
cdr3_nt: TGTGCCAGCTCTATAGATTCGGCACCCAAGTGGGGCTACACCTTC

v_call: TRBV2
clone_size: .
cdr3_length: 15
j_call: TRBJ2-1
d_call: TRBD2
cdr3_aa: CASSDPSGKPNEQFF
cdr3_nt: TGTGCCAGCAGTGATCCTAGCGGAAAACCCAATGAGCAGTTCTTC

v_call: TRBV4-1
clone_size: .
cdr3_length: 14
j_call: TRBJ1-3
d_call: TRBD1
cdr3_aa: CASSRQGTGNTIYF
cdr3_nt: TGCGCCAGCAGCCGACAGGGGACTGGAAACACCATATATTTT

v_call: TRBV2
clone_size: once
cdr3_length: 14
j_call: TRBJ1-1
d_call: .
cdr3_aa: CASTELGEGTEAFF
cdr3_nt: TGTGCCAGCACCGAATTGGGGGAGGGCACTGAAGCTTTCTTT

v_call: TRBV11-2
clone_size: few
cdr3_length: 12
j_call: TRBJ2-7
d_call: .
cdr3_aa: CASSSGSYEQYF
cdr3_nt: TGTGCCAGCAGCTCTGGCAGCTACGAGCAGTACTTC

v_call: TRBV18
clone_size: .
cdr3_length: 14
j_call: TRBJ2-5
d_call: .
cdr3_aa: CASSPRVHQETQYF
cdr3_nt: TGTGCCAGCTCCCCAAGAGTCCACCAAGAGACCCAGTACTTC

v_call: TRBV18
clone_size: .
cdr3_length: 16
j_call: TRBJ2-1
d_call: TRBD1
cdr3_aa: CASSPPGQGEGNEQFF
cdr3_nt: TGTGCCAGCTCACCCCCGGGACAGGGGGAAGGCAATGAGCAGTTCTTC

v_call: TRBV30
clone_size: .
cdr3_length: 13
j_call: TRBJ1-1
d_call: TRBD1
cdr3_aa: CAGSHRGPTEAFF
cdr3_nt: TGTGCCGGAAGTCACAGGGGGCCTACTGAAGCTTTCTTT

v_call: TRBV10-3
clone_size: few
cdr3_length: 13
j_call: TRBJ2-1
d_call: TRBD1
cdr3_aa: CAIGGQGFNEQFF
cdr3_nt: TGTGCCATCGGGGGACAGGGGTTCAATGAGCAGTTCTTC

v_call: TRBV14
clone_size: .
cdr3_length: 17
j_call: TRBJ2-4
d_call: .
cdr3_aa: CASSQDSPGGTKNIQYF
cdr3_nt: TGTGCCAGCAGCCAAGATAGTCCAGGGGGGACCAAAAACATTCAGTACTTC

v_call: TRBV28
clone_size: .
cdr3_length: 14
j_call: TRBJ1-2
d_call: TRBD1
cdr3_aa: CASSLTGENYGYTF
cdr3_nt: TGTGCCAGCAGTTTGACAGGGGAGAATTATGGCTACACCTTC

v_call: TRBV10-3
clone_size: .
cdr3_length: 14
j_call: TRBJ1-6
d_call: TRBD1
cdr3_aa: CAISPGQGHSPLHF
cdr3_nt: TGTGCCATCAGTCCAGGACAGGGGCATTCACCCCTCCACTTT

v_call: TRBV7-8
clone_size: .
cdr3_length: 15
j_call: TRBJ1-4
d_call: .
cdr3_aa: CASSLEGGFAEKLFF
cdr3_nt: TGTGCCAGCAGCTTAGAGGGGGGGTTTGCTGAAAAACTGTTTTTT

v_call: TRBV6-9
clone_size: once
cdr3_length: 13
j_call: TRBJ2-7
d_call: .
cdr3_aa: CAGRWARLWEQYF
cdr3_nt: TGTGCTGGTAGGTGGGCGAGACTATGGGAGCAGTACTTC

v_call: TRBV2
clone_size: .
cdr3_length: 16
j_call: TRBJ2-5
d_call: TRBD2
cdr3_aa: CASSEAEAGRQETQYF
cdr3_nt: TGTGCCAGCAGTGAAGCCGAAGCGGGAAGGCAAGAGACCCAGTACTTC

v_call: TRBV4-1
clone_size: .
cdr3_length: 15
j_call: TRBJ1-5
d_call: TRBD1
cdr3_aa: CASSPRDRGVQPQHF
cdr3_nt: TGCGCCAGCAGCCCCCGGGACAGGGGGGTTCAGCCCCAGCATTTT

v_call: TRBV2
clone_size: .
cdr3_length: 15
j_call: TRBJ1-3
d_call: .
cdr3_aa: CASSDQQGGGNTIYF
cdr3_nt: TGTGCCAGCAGTGATCAACAGGGAGGCGGAAACACCATATATTTT

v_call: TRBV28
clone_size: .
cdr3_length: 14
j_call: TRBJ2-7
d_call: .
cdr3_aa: CASSVGTLSYEQYF
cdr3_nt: TGTGCCAGCAGCGTCGGGACACTATCCTACGAGCAGTACTTC

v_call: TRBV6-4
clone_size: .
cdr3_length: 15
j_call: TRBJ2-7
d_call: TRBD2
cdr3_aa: CASSLVAGISYEQYF
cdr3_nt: TGTGCCAGCAGTTTAGTAGCGGGGATCTCCTACGAGCAGTACTTC

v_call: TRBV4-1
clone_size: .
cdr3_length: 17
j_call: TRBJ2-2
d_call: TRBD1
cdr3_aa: CASSPGPLDRDTGELFF
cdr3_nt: TGCGCCAGCAGCCCAGGACCGCTTGACAGGGACACCGGGGAGCTGTTTTTT

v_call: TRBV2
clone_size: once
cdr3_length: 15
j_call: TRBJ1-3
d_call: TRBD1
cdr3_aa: CASSQLRGPGNTIYF
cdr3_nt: TGTGCCAGCAGCCAACTCAGGGGGCCTGGAAACACCATATATTTT

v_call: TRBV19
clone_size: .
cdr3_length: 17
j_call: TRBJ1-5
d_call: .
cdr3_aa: CASSSGQYEGYDQPQHF
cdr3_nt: TGTGCCAGTAGCTCAGGGCAGTATGAGGGTTACGATCAGCCCCAGCATTTT

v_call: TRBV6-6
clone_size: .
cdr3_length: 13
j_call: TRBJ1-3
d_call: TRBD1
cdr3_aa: CASSYDRDNTIYF
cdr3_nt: TGTGCCAGCAGCTACGACAGGGACAACACCATATATTTT

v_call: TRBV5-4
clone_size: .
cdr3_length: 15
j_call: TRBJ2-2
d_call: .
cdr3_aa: CASSLDNTGAGELFF
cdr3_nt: TGTGCCAGCAGCTTGGACAATACAGGCGCCGGGGAGCTGTTTTTT

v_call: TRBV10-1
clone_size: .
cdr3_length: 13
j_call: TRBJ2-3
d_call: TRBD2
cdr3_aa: CASSETQRELLYF
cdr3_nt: TGCGCCAGCAGTGAGACCCAGCGGGAGCTCCTGTATTTT

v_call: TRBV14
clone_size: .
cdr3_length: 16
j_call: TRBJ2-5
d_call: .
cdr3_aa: CASSQGTATREETQYF
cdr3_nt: TGTGCCAGCAGCCAAGGGACAGCCACTCGAGAAGAGACCCAGTACTTC

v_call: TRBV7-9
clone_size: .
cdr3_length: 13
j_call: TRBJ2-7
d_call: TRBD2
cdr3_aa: CASLSGSSYEQYF
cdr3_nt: TGTGCCAGTCTCAGCGGGAGCTCCTACGAGCAGTACTTC

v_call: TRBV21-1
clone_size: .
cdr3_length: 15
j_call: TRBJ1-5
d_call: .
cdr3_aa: CASSKEVNLNQPQHF
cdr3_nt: TGTGCCAGCAGCAAAGAGGTGAACCTAAATCAGCCCCAGCATTTT

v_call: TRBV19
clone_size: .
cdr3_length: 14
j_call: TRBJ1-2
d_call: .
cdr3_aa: CATHRDTPLRGYTF
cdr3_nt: TGTGCCACACACCGGGACACACCACTCCGGGGCTACACCTTC

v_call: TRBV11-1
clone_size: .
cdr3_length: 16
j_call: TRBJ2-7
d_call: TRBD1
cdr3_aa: CASSPRYGQGHYEQYF
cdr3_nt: TGTGCCAGCAGCCCCCGATACGGACAGGGTCACTACGAGCAGTACTTC

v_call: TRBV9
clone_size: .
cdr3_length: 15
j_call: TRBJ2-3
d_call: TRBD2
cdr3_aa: CASSVFSWGGDTQYF
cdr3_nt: TGTGCCAGCAGCGTATTCTCTTGGGGGGGAGATACGCAGTATTTT

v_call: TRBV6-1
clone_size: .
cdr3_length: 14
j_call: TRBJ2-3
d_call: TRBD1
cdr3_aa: CASRETGGTDTQYF
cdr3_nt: TGTGCCAGCAGGGAGACAGGGGGTACAGATACGCAGTATTTT

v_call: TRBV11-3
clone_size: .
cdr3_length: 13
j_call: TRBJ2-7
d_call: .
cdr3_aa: CASSLSFSYEQYF
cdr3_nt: TGTGCCAGCAGCTTATCTTTTTCCTACGAGCAGTACTTC

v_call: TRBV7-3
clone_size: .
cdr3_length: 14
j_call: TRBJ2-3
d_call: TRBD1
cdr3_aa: CASSLDRITDTQYF
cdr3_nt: TGTGCCAGCAGCTTGGACAGGATCACAGATACGCAGTATTTT

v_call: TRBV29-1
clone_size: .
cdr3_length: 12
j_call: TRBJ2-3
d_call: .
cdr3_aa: CSVGEGWNTQYF
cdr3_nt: TGCAGCGTGGGAGAGGGATGGAATACGCAGTATTTT

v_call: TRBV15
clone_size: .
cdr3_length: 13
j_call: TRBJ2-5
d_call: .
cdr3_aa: CATSRGLQETQYF
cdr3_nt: TGTGCCACCAGCAGAGGGTTGCAAGAGACCCAGTACTTC

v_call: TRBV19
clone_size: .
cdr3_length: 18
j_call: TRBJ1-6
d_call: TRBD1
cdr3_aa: CASNMNRQGAKNNSPLHF
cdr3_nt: TGTGCCAGTAATATGAACCGACAGGGGGCGAAGAATAATTCACCCCTCCACTTT

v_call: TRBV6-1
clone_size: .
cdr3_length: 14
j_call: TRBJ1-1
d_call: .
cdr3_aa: CASSSNTGSTEAFF
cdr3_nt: TGTGCCAGCAGTTCGAATACAGGGAGTACTGAAGCTTTCTTT

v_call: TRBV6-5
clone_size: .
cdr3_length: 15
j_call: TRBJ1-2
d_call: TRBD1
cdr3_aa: CASSPAPGQSYGYTF
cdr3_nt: TGTGCCAGCAGTCCCGCTCCGGGACAGAGCTATGGCTACACCTTC

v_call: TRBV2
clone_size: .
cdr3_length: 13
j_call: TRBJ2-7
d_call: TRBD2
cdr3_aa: CASTLAGEREQYF
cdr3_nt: TGTGCCAGCACCTTAGCGGGAGAGAGGGAGCAGTACTTC

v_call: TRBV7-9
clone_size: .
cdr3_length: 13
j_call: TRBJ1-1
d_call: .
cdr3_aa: CASSSPNSDEAFF
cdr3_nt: TGTGCCAGCAGCTCCCCCAACAGTGATGAAGCTTTCTTT

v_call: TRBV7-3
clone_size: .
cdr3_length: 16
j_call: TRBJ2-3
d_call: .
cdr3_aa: CASSLIGLDGTDTQYF
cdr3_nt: TGTGCCAGCAGCTTAATCGGCCTAGATGGCACAGATACGCAGTATTTT

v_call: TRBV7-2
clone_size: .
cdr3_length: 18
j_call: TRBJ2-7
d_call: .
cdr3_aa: CASSLARTGSAHSYEQYF
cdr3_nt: TGTGCCAGCAGCTTAGCCCGAACAGGGAGCGCTCACTCCTACGAGCAGTACTTC

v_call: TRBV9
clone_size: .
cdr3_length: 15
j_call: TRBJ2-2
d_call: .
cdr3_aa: CASSVVPIRTGELFF
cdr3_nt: TGTGCCAGCAGCGTAGTTCCGATTAGAACCGGGGAGCTGTTTTTT

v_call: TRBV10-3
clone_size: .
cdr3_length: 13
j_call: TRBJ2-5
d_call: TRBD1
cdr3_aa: CAISEGGRETQYF
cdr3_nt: TGTGCCATCAGTGAAGGGGGCAGGGAGACCCAGTACTTC

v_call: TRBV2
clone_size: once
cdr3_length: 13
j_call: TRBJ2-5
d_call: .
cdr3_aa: CASSPGALETQYF
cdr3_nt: TGTGCCAGCTCTCCGGGGGCCCTAGAGACCCAGTACTTC

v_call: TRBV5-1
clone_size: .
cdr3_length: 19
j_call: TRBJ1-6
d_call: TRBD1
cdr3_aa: CASSPGQGMGSSYNSPLHF
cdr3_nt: TGCGCCAGCAGCCCCGGACAGGGGATGGGGAGCTCCTATAATTCACCCCTCCACTTT

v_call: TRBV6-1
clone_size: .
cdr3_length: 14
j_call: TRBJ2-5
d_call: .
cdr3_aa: CASRTGRGQETQYF
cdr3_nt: TGTGCCAGCAGAACCGGTCGGGGACAAGAGACCCAGTACTTC

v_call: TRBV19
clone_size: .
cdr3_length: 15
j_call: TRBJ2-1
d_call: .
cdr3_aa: CASSRGRSSYNEQFF
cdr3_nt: TGTGCCAGTAGTCGGGGACGCAGCTCCTACAATGAGCAGTTCTTC

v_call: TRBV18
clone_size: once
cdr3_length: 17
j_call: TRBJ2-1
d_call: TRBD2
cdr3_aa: CASSTMGTGLVSNEQFF
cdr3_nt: TGTGCCAGCTCAACGATGGGGACGGGACTAGTCAGCAATGAGCAGTTCTTC

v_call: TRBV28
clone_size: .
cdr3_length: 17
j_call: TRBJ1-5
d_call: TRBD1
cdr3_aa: CASSRGQGVRSNQPQHF
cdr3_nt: TGTGCCAGCAGCCGTGGACAGGGTGTACGGAGCAATCAGCCCCAGCATTTT

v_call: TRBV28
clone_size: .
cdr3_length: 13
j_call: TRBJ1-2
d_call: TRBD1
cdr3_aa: CASSPPTGEGYTF
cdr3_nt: TGTGCCAGCAGTCCCCCGACAGGGGAAGGCTACACCTTC

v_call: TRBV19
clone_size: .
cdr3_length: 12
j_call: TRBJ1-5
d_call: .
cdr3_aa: CASSSRSGPQHF
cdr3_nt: TGTGCCAGTAGTTCAAGGTCAGGGCCCCAGCATTTT

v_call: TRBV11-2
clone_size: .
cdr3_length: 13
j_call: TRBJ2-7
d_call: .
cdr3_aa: CASSRGTFYEQYF
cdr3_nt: TGTGCCAGCTCGAGGGGGACCTTCTACGAGCAGTACTTC